The source of this TCR beta chain is a study of CD8+ T cells in alopecia areata. Study background: Treatment with tofacitinib (6 to 18 months) was followed by 6 months off drug.

cDNA serving as the sequencing template came from extracted, reverse transcribed RNA. Repertoires were generated with immunoSEQ multiplex PCR, while TCRdb's copy carries only in-frame clones and drops some. The data contain 140,000 to 150,000 clones, approximately 45% of them singletons. V was clipped by 5 bases and J by 3 bases, with 11 bases between them. Germline assignment: CDR1 SGHNT and CDR2 YENEEA. The CDR3 runs to 13 residues. The sample taken for sequencing was CD4+ T cells sorted from blood. The chain couples TRBV11-3 to TRBJ2-7; D is uncertain. This TCR derives from a human donor with alopecia areata. The CDR3 sequence: CASSPISIYEQYF. CDR3 nucleotides: TGTGCCAGCAGCCCGATCAGTATCTACGAGCAGTACTTC.